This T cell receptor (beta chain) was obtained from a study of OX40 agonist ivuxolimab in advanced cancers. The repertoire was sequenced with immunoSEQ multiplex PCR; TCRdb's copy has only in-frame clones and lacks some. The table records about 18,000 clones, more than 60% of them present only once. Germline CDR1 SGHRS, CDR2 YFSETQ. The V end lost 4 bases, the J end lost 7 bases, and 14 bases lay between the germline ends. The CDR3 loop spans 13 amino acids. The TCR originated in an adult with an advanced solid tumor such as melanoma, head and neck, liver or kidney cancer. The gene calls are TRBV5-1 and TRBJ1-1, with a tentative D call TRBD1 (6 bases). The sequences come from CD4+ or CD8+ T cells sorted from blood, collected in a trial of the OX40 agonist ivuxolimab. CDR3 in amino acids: CASSAPDSVEAFF. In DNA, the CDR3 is TGCGCCAGCAGCGCCCCGGACAGTGTTGAAGCTTTCTTT.